These 28 T cell receptor beta chains share one sample of origin, sequenced in a study of T cell repertoires in cytomegalovirus infection. The antigens for these receptors are not known. TCRdb called the reads again in MiXCR, with one record for every CDR3 protein. Of approximately 1,000,000 distinct CDR3 sequences listed, around 30% are singletons. Specimen: cultured CD8+ T cells from PBMCs, collected from culture after CMV antigen stimulation. The receptors here all came from a human donor in good health (CMV status not recorded). Some clones in this sample may be carry-over from other donors' samples.

The sample holds a few counts of this clonotype. V usage is TRBV14 and J usage is TRBJ1-6, with D maybe TRBD1 (5 bases). The CDR3 covers 21 residues. With 1 base removed from V and 0 bases from J, the gap between germline ends came to 22 bases. Per the germline V gene, CDR1 is SGHDN and CDR2 is FVKESK. CDR3 sequence: CASSQVMVAGHGSSYNSPLHF. As DNA, the CDR3 is TGTGCCAGCAGCCAAGTCATGGTGGCAGGACACGGGAGCTCCTATAATTCACCCCTCCACTTT. The full variable domain, rest sourced from reference TRBV14 and TRBJ1-6, is EAGVTQFPSHSVIEKGQTVTLRCDPISGHDNLYWYRRVMGKEIKFLLHFVKESKQDESGMPNNRFLAERTGGTYSTLKVQPAELEDSGVYFCASSQVMVAGHGSSYNSPLHFGNGTRLTVT.

The J gene is TRBJ2-1, the V gene TRBV6-1, with TRBD2 identical over 7 bases. This CDR3 has 16 residues. With V trimmed by 1 base and J by 0 bases, 3 bases remained unmatched. Per the germline V gene, CDR1 is MNHNS and CDR2 is SASEGT. CDR3 amino acids: CASSEGWTSSYNEQFF. The CDR3, as DNA: TGTGCCAGCAGTGAAGGGTGGACTAGCTCCTACAATGAGCAGTTCTTC.

This clonotype has only a few counts. The CDR3 coding sequence is TGTGCCAGCAGCTTAGCGGTCTCTTTAGATTGGGGCTTTGAAGCTTTCTTT. It encodes CASSLAVSLDWGFEAFF. J is TRBJ1-1 and V is TRBV7-9; possible D gene TRBD1, 5 bases. Trimming took 0 bases from V and 7 from J, leaving 21 bases between them. The germline gives CDR1 SEHNR, CDR2 FQNEAQ (reference sequence). This CDR3 is 17 amino acids long.

This CDR3 is CASSPGLPLDEQFF. CDR3 DNA sequence: TGTGCCAGCAGCCCGGGACTTCCTTTGGATGAGCAGTTCTTC. V gene TRBV11-2 combines with J gene TRBJ2-1; D is possibly TRBD2 (6 bases). Germline CDR1 SGHAT, CDR2 FQNNGV. The CDR3 extends over 14 amino acids. V was shortened by 5 bases and J by 8 bases, with 16 bases between the two germline ends.

The V and J genes are TRBV6-5 and TRBJ1-5; no clear D. CDR3 length: 14 amino acids. Trimming removed 3 bases at V and 6 bases at J, with 12 bases between. In germline, CDR1 is MNHEY, CDR2 SVGAGI. The CDR3 loop reads CASSYLGIGQPQHF. The DNA for the CDR3 is TGTGCCAGCAGTTATTTGGGTATCGGTCAGCCCCAGCATTTT.

This chain uses TRBV9 with TRBJ2-1; 8 bases agree with TRBD2. CDR1 is SGDLS, CDR2 YYNGEE, per germline. CDR3 length equals 13 residues. J lost 9 bases, V lost 2 bases, and 4 bases had no gene match. CDR3: CASSVLSGGEQFF. For the CDR3, the DNA is TGTGCCAGCAGCGTCCTGAGCGGGGGTGAGCAGTTCTTC.

The table lists this clonotype with a few counts. The chain couples TRBV10-3 to TRBJ1-1; maybe TRBD1 (5 bases). There are 17 residues in the CDR3. CDR1 ENHRY and CDR2 SYGVKD come from the germline V gene. V shed 3 bases and J shed 1 base, with 18 bases lying between them. The CDR3 protein is CAISDPKRREENTEAFF. CDR3 coding DNA: TGTGCCATCAGTGACCCAAAACGCAGGGAAGAGAACACTGAAGCTTTCTTT.

The V gene is TRBV28, the J gene TRBJ2-3; a possible D gene is TRBD1 (6 bases). Trimming stripped 6 bases from V and 2 bases from J, with 12 bases between. Germline V CDR1 and CDR2: MDHEN, SYDVKM. This CDR3 contains 14 residues. The CDR3 spells CASSLDRYTDTQYF. CDR3 nucleotide sequence: TGTGCCAGCAGCTTAGACAGGTACACAGATACGCAGTATTTT.

The CDR3 reads CASSSTGRATEAFF. As DNA, the CDR3 is TGTGCCAGCAGCTCGACAGGGCGAGCCACTGAAGCTTTCTTT. The chain is built from TRBV7-8 and TRBJ1-1; 7 bases line up with TRBD1. This CDR3 has 14 amino acids. After removal of 4 bases from V and 4 bases from J, the junction contained 6 bases not matched to a gene. Germline loops: CDR1 SGHVS, CDR2 FQNEAQ.

At least ten counts were recorded for this clonotype. CDR3 region: CASSLALPGETQYF. CDR3 nucleotide sequence: TGTGCCAGCAGCTTAGCGCTCCCTGGAGAGACCCAGTACTTC. The genes are TRBV7-2 and TRBJ2-5; D is unclear. Germline loops: CDR1 SGHTA, CDR2 FQGNSA. The CDR3 contains 14 residues. V dropped 0 bases and J dropped 4 bases, with 9 bases sitting between them.

This clonotype was observed once. V is TRBV7-8 and J is TRBJ2-4; weak D call: TRBD2 (7 bases). V lost 3 bases and J lost 0, with 12 bases in between. The CDR3 has 16 residues. CDR1 is SGHVS, CDR2 FQNEAQ, per germline. The CDR3 region is CASSLGGPLAKNIQYF. In DNA form, the CDR3 reads TGTGCCAGCAGCTTGGGGGGGCCACTAGCCAAAAACATTCAGTACTTC. The full variable domain, with the rest looked up from reference TRBV7-8 and TRBJ2-4, is GAGVSQSPRYKVAKRGQDVALRCDPISGHVSLFWYQQALGQGPEFLTYFQNEAQLDKSGLPSDRFFAERPEGSVSTLKIQRTQQEDSAVYLCASSLGGPLAKNIQYFGAGTRLSVL.

This clonotype was seen more than once but under ten times. The chain recombines TRBV19 with TRBJ1-5; D call uncertain. CDR1 and CDR2 (germline): LNHDA, SQIVND (reference sequence). The CDR3 has 13 amino acids. The germline V and J ends were trimmed by 1 base and 3 bases, with 4 bases remaining between them. In DNA form, the CDR3 reads TGTGCCAGTAGTATAGGGGTCAATCAGCCCCAGCATTTT. It encodes CASSIGVNQPQHF.

The CDR3 here is CASSDSVLFYGYTF. The CDR3 DNA reads TGTGCCAGCAGCGACAGCGTCTTGTTCTATGGCTACACCTTC. The chain joins TRBV7-6 to TRBJ1-2; D is perhaps TRBD1 (5 bases). Trimming pared 5 bases from V and 4 bases from J, leaving 14 bases between. This CDR3 has 14 amino acids. The V gene's germline CDR1 is SGHVS and CDR2 FNYEAQ.

The chain combines TRBV13 with TRBJ2-5; no clear D gene. Trimming stripped 2 bases from V and 4 bases from J, with 5 bases between. This CDR3 has 12 residues. Germline loops: CDR1 PRHDT, CDR2 FYEKMQ (reference sequence). The CDR3 is CASSLHTETQYF. CDR3 in DNA: TGTGCCAGCAGCTTACACACAGAGACCCAGTACTTC.

This clonotype is a singleton in its sample. This rearrangement joins TRBV24-1 to TRBJ2-1; D may be TRBD1 (5 bases). The CDR3 runs to 14 residues. Germline lookup yields CDR1 KGHDR and CDR2 SFDVKD. Trimming removed 4 bases at V and 7 bases at J, with 13 bases between. The chain's CDR3 is CATSESGLINEQFF. The CDR3 nucleotides are TGTGCCACCAGTGAGTCAGGGTTGATAAATGAGCAGTTCTTC.

This clonotype has at least ten counts. The chain couples TRBV7-2 to TRBJ1-2, with D perhaps matching TRBD1 (6 bases). Germline CDR1 reads SGHTA; CDR2 reads FQGNSA. CDR3 size: 15 residues. With 1 base removed from V and 8 bases from J, the gap between germline ends came to 17 bases. In DNA form, the CDR3 reads TGTGCCAGCAGCTTAGTCGGGCAGGGGACGCAAGGCTACACCTTC. This encodes CASSLVGQGTQGYTF.

CDR3 residues: CASSLSWRQRRNEQYF. The DNA for the CDR3 is TGTGCCAGCAGTTTAAGCTGGAGGCAGAGACGAAACGAGCAGTACTTC. The V call is TRBV27, the J call TRBJ2-7; the D gene is possibly TRBD2 (5 bases). Trimming took off 2 bases at V and 5 bases at J, with 19 bases between the two ends. This CDR3 is 16 amino acids long. The germline V gene encodes CDR1 MNHEY and CDR2 SMNVEV (reference sequence).

The chain employs TRBV12-3 or TRBV12-4 and TRBJ1-6; perhaps TRBD1 as D (5 bases). V lost 0 bases and J 5 bases, leaving 11 bases between the germline ends. This CDR3 comprises 16 residues. The CDR3 sequence: CASSLARVGNNSPLHF. The CDR3 nucleotides read TGTGCCAGCAGTTTAGCCAGGGTCGGTAATAATTCACCCCTCCACTTT.

On this clonotype: This may be a read error, as it is one base from a much larger clone. The chain recombines TRBV7-4 with TRBJ1-2, with D maybe TRBD1 (6 bases). The CDR3 runs to 13 residues. Germline V gene lookup returns CDR1 SGHVT and CDR2 SQSDAQ. The CDR3 sequence: CPSSFTDSYGYTF. The DNA of the CDR3 is TGTCCCAGCAGCTTTACGGACAGCTATGGCTACACCTTC.

This clonotype was seen more than once but under ten times. The J gene is TRBJ2-1, the V gene TRBV12-3 or TRBV12-4, with 10 nucleotides matching TRBD2. V lost 5 bases to trimming and J lost 8 bases; unmatched junction nucleotides: 15. The CDR3 contains 17 residues. The CDR3 nucleotides read TGTGCCAGCAGTCCCCCGGACAGCGGGGGGGCGCGTGATGAGCAGTTCTTC. Protein: CASSPPDSGGARDEQFF.

This clonotype has ten or more counts. The chain has TRBV7-2 and TRBJ1-5, with D possibly TRBD1 on 6 matching bases. V was cut by 2 bases and J by 3 bases, with 11 bases left in between. The CDR3 is 15 amino acids. Germline V gene sequence: CDR1 SGHTA, CDR2 FQGNSA. The CDR3: CASSLISGVNQPQHF. CDR3 nucleotides: TGTGCCAGCAGCTTAATCTCAGGGGTCAATCAGCCCCAGCATTTT.

The V and J genes are TRBV7-8 and TRBJ2-1, with 16 bases matching TRBD2. The CDR3 runs 19 residues. Trimming cost V 5 bases and J 4 bases; bases outside gene matches: 11. Germline CDR1 and CDR2: SGHVS and FQNEAQ. CDR3 coding DNA: TGTGCCAGCAGCCCCCAGGGGGGGACTAGCGGGGGGGCGTACAATGAGCAGTTCTTC. This codes for CASSPQGGTSGGAYNEQFF.

This clonotype was observed a few times. The chain has TRBV6-1 and TRBJ1-1, with 10 bases aligning to TRBD1. Germline V gives CDR1 MNHNS, CDR2 SASEGT. The CDR3 has 13 amino acids. J was trimmed by 5 bases and V by 8 bases; bases with no gene match: 5. The CDR3: CASQTGGRTEAFF. The DNA of the CDR3 is TGTGCCAGCCAGACAGGGGGCCGGACTGAAGCTTTCTTT.

V is TRBV20-1 and J is TRBJ2-2; perhaps TRBD1 as D (5 bases). Germline V gene data show CDR1 as DFQATT and CDR2 as SNEGSKA (reference sequence). Trimming cost V 2 bases and J 0 bases, with 13 bases left between them. This CDR3 is built from 16 residues. The CDR3 loop reads CSARWGGYTNTGELFF. The CDR3, as DNA: TGCAGTGCTAGATGGGGCGGCTATACGAACACCGGGGAGCTGTTTTTT.

CDR3 coding DNA: TGCGCCAGCAGCCCTATTGGCGGGGGGGCTGCCTACAATGAGCAGTTCTTC. Translated: CASSPIGGGAAYNEQFF. The chain employs TRBV5-1 and TRBJ2-1; 9 nucleotides match TRBD2. This CDR3 region has 17 residues. V trimming: 4 bases; J trimming: 2 bases; junction bases outside the gene matches: 10. CDR1 is SGHRS, CDR2 YFSETQ, per germline.

The table lists this clonotype with many counts. The chain uses TRBV6-5 and TRBJ1-2; perhaps TRBD1 as D (5 bases). The CDR3 loop spans 15 amino acids. V gave up 5 bases and J gave up 2 bases, with 15 bases separating them. In germline, CDR1 is MNHEY, CDR2 SVGAGI. The CDR3 bases are TGTGCCAGCAGTCCAGGACAAGAATCAAACTATGGCTACACCTTC. Protein product: CASSPGQESNYGYTF.

There are a few counts of this clonotype. The rearrangement links TRBV7-8 to TRBJ2-5; no firm D call. Germline V CDR1 and CDR2: SGHVS, FQNEAQ. V lost 1 base and J 3 bases, leaving 9 bases between the germline ends. The CDR3 runs to 14 residues. The CDR3 protein is CASSLDWRKETQYF. In nucleotides, the CDR3 is TGTGCCAGCAGCTTAGATTGGCGGAAAGAGACCCAGTACTTC.

The chain carries TRBV19 and TRBJ2-2; possibly TRBD1 or TRBD2 for D (5 bases each). The germline V gene encodes CDR1 LNHDA and CDR2 SQIVND (reference sequence). This CDR3 contains 15 residues. V lost 7 bases and J 6 bases, leaving 18 bases between the germline ends. CDR3 protein: CASTTLERGAGELFF. In DNA, the CDR3 is TGTGCCAGTACCACCTTAGAGAGAGGGGCCGGGGAGCTGTTTTTT.